The T cell receptor beta chain under discussion was sequenced for a study of blood T cell repertoires in COVID-19. Across the whole study: The United States, Italy and Spain were the sources of the acute and convalescent COVID-19 samples.

V gave up 1 base and J gave up 2 bases, with 13 bases separating them. CDR3 size: 16 residues. Germline V gives CDR1 LGHNA, CDR2 YSLEER. Assay used: immunoSEQ multiplex PCR; TCRdb lists only in-frame clones, some missing. This table has a few hundred thousand clones, 84% appearing once. Recovered status in Cohort 3 required two negative PCRs, clearance, or symptom resolution. The chain has TRBV4-3 and TRBJ2-3; D possibly corresponds to TRBD2 (5 bases). This TCR was sampled from a woman in her forties who had recovered from COVID-19. Sequencing was carried out using PBMCs or T cells enriched from blood (not recorded which). The CDR3 sequence: CASSQGQERTTDTQYF. For the CDR3, the DNA is TGCGCCAGCAGCCAAGGGCAGGAGCGGACCACAGATACGCAGTATTTT.